These 16 T cell receptor beta chains were sequenced from one sample in a study of cytomegalovirus exposure and HLA in healthy donors. The method was immunoSEQ multiplex PCR; TCRdb's version includes in-frame clones alone and lacks a portion of them. The sample contains 120,000 or so clones, roughly nine tenths of which appear only once. The specimen sequenced was PBMCs. The receptor source for this set is a woman under 30 in good health and CMV-seronegative.

The chain employs TRBV7-9 and TRBJ1-4; the D is unclear. CDR1 is SEHNR and CDR2 is FQNEAQ in the germline V gene (reference sequence). The CDR3 runs to 14 residues. The V gene lost 0 bases and the J gene lost 7 bases, with 9 bases spanning the gap. The CDR3 loop reads CASSLAGGSEKLFF. CDR3 coding DNA: TGTGCCAGCAGCTTAGCAGGAGGCAGTGAAAAACTGTTTTTT. The entire variable domain, with the rest obtained from reference TRBV7-9 and TRBJ1-4, is as follows: DTGVSQNPRHKITKRGQNVTFRCDPISEHNRLYWYRQTLGQGPEFLTYFQNEAQLEKSRLLSDRFSAERPKGSFSTLEIQRTEQGDSAMYLCASSLAGGSEKLFFGSGTQLSVL.

The rearrangement uses TRBV6-6 and TRBJ2-3; TRBD1 matches at 8 bases. This CDR3 has 14 residues. Unmatched junction bases numbered 1, after V lost 0 bases and J lost 5 bases. Per germline, CDR1 MNHNY and CDR2 SVGAGI (reference sequence). CDR3 protein: CASSYSTGGDTQYF. CDR3 coding DNA: TGTGCCAGCAGTTACTCCACAGGGGGAGATACGCAGTATTTT.

This clone has just one count. The rearrangement joins TRBV7-9 to TRBJ1-4; 7 bases agree with TRBD1. Germline CDR1 is SEHNR and CDR2 is FQNEAQ (reference sequence). V trimming: 7 bases; J trimming: 8 bases; junction bases outside the gene matches: 4. The CDR3 covers 12 residues. The CDR3 DNA sequence: TGTGCCAGCATCAGGGGGGAGGAAAAACTGTTTTTT. It yields the protein CASIRGEEKLFF.

The V gene is TRBV19, the J gene TRBJ2-7; TRBD2 matches 11 bases. The CDR3 has 16 residues. The germline CDR1 and CDR2 sequences are LNHDA and SQIVND (reference sequence). V gave up 3 bases and J gave up 3 bases; unmatched junction bases: 7. The CDR3 DNA sequence: TGTGCCAGTAGTATGGGGACCGGGACTAGCGGCTACGAGCAGTACTTC. Amino acid sequence: CASSMGTGTSGYEQYF.

This clone was recorded a few times. The chain joins TRBV27 to TRBJ1-1; 10 positions agree with TRBD1. CDR3 length equals 13 residues. Germline V gene data show CDR1 as MNHEY and CDR2 as SMNVEV (reference sequence). V dropped 6 bases and J dropped 10; count of bases not matched to a gene: 8. The CDR3 bases are TGTGCCAGCAGGCCGGGACAGGGGTTGGTAGCTTTCTTT. Translated: CASRPGQGLVAFF.

The V gene is TRBV5-1, the J gene TRBJ2-7, with D tentatively TRBD2 (5 bases). Deletions cut 4 bases from V and 5 bases from J, with 16 bases between. The germline V gene has CDR1 SGHRS and CDR2 YFSETQ. CDR3 length: 14 amino acids. Written as DNA, the CDR3 is TGCGCCAGCAGCAGCGGAGACACCTTAGACGAGCAGTACTTC. Its protein is CASSSGDTLDEQYF.

This chain connects TRBV5-1 to TRBJ2-2; D not certain. Germline CDR1 reads SGHRS; CDR2 reads YFSETQ. Between the trimmed V and J ends, which lost 0 bases and 4 bases, there was a span of 7 bases. This CDR3 comprises 14 residues. The DNA for the CDR3 is TGCGCCAGCAGCTTGGAACAGATCACCGGGGAGCTGTTTTTT. It codes for CASSLEQITGELFF. The full variable domain, completed using reference TRBV5-1 and TRBJ2-2, is KAGVTQTPRYLIKTRGQQVTLSCSPISGHRSVSWYQQTPGQGLQFLFEYFSETQRNKGNFPGRFSGRQFSNSRSEMNVSTLELGDSALYLCASSLEQITGELFFGEGSRLTVL.

This clone was observed a single time. The genes are TRBV2 and TRBJ1-1; D is possibly TRBD1 (6 bases). Trimming pared 6 bases from V and 0 bases from J, leaving 17 bases between. The CDR3 covers 16 residues. The germline CDR1 and CDR2 sequences are SNHLY and FYNNEI. CDR3 in DNA: TGTGCCAGCAGGAGGGGTCGGGACATGATGAACACTGAAGCTTTCTTT. This translates into CASRRGRDMMNTEAFF.

The chain links TRBV4-3 to TRBJ2-3, with D possibly TRBD2 on 6 matching bases. Germline CDR1 reads LGHNA; CDR2 reads YSLEER. This CDR3 has 17 residues. Trimming shortened V by 0 bases and J by 0 bases, and 13 bases separated the two germline ends. The CDR3 DNA sequence: TGCGCCAGCAGCCAAGATCGGAGCGGGTCTAGCACAGATACGCAGTATTTT. Encoded protein: CASSQDRSGSSTDTQYF.

V gene TRBV7-2 combines with J gene TRBJ2-7; the D is unclear. CDR1 and CDR2 (germline): SGHTA, FQGNSA. The CDR3 runs 14 residues. V was clipped by 1 base and J by 2 bases, with 9 bases between them. CDR3 bases: TGTGCCAGCAGCTTAGACCCGGGTCCCTACGAGCAGTACTTC. Its protein product is CASSLDPGPYEQYF.

V is TRBV10-2 and J is TRBJ1-1, with D perhaps matching TRBD1 (6 bases). The CDR3 has 18 residues. Germline V gene lookup returns CDR1 WSHSY and CDR2 SAAADI. Trimming removed 1 base at V and 0 bases at J, with 18 bases between. CDR3 nucleotide sequence: TGCGCCAGCAGTGAGTTCCCCACAGGGTTGGGCATGAACACTGAAGCTTTCTTT. It yields the protein CASSEFPTGLGMNTEAFF.

This chain links TRBV25-1 with TRBJ1-4, with D perhaps TRBD1 (5 bases). Germline V gene data show CDR1 as MGHDK and CDR2 as SYGVNS. The V and J ends lost 3 bases and 3 bases respectively, with 11 bases between them. The CDR3 consists of 15 residues. CDR3 amino acids: CASSDHGGANEKLFF. The CDR3 DNA sequence: TGTGCCAGCAGTGATCACGGGGGGGCTAATGAAAAACTGTTTTTT.

V is TRBV27 and J is TRBJ2-1; weak D call: TRBD1 (6 bases). The CDR3 length is 15 residues. CDR1 and CDR2 (germline): MNHEY, SMNVEV (reference sequence). The germline V and J ends were trimmed by 6 bases and 2 bases, with 14 bases remaining between them. The CDR3 bases are TGTGCCAGCAGCAGGGGACCGCCTCCCTACAATGAGCAGTTCTTC. Its translation: CASSRGPPPYNEQFF.

This rearrangement joins TRBV13 to TRBJ2-5; 10 bases match TRBD2. Germline CDR1 is PRHDT and CDR2 is FYEKMQ (reference sequence). This CDR3 has 15 amino acids. V trimming: 5 bases; J trimming: 4 bases; junction bases outside the gene matches: 7. The CDR3 DNA reads TGTGCCAGCAGCCTACTAGCGGGACCCCGAGAGACCCAGTACTTC. Translated: CASSLLAGPRETQYF.

The V gene is TRBV29-1, the J gene TRBJ2-2; 7 bases are shared with TRBD1. Looked up from germline, CDR1 is SQVTM and CDR2 is ANQGSEA. Germline trimming cut 5 bases from V and 3 bases from J; bases unmatched to any gene: 12. This CDR3 has 16 residues. The CDR3 spells CSVRGRGGADTGELFF. CDR3 in DNA: TGCAGCGTTAGGGGCAGAGGGGGCGCGGACACCGGGGAGCTGTTTTTT.

This chain links TRBV2 with TRBJ1-6, with 7 bases fitting TRBD1. Germline trimming cut 7 bases from V and 9 bases from J; bases unmatched to any gene: 12. Germline CDR1 is SNHLY and CDR2 is FYNNEI. The CDR3 spans 15 residues. CDR3 loop: CASKRSTGEVSPLHF. CDR3 DNA: TGTGCCAGCAAAAGGAGCACAGGGGAGGTTTCACCCCTCCACTTT.